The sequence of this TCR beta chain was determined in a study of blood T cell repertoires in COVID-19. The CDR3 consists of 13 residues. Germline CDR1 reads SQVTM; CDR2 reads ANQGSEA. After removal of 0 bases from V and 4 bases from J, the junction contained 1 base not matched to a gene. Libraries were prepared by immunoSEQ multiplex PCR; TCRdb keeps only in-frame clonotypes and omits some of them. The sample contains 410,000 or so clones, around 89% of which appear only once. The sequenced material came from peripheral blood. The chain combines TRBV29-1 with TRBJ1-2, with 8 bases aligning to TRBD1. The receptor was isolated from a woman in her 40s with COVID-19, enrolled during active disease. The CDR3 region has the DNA TGCAGCGTTGAAGATCAGGGGGCCTATGGCTACACCTTC. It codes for CSVEDQGAYGYTF. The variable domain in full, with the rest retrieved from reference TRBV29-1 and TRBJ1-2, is SAVISQKPSRDICQRGTSLTIQCQVDSQVTMMFWYRQQPGQSLTLIATANQGSEATYESGFVIDKFPISRPNLTFSTLTVSNMSPEDSSIYLCSVEDQGAYGYTFGSGTRLTVV.